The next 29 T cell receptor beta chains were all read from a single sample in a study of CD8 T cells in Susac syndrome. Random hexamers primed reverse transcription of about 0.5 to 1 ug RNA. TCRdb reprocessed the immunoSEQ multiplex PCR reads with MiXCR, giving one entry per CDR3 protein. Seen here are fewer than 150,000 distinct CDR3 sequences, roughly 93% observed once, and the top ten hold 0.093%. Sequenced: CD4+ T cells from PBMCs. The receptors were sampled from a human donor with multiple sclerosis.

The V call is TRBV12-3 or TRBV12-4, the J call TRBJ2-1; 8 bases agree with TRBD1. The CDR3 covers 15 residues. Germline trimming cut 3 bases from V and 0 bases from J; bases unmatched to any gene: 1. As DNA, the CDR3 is TGTGCCAGCAGTTTCACAGGGGGCTCCTACAATGAGCAGTTCTTC. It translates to CASSFTGGSYNEQFF.

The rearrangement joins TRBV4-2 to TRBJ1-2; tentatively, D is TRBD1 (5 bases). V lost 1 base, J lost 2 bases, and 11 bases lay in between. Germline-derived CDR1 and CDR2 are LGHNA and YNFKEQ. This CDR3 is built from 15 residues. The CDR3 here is CASSQGGEWNYGYTF. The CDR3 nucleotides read TGTGCCAGCAGCCAAGGGGGCGAATGGAACTATGGCTACACCTTC.

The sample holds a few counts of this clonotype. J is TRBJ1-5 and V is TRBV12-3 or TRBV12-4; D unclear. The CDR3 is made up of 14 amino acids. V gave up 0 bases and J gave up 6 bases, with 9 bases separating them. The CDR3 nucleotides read TGTGCCAGCAGTTTAGCGCTCTGGGGTCAGCCCCAGCATTTT. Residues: CASSLALWGQPQHF.

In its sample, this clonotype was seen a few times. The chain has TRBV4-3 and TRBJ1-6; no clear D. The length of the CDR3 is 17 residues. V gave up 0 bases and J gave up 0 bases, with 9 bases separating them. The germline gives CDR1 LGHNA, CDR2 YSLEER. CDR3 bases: TGCGCCAGCAGCCAAGAGACCGCGAGCTCCTATAATTCACCCCTCCACTTT. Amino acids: CASSQETASSYNSPLHF.

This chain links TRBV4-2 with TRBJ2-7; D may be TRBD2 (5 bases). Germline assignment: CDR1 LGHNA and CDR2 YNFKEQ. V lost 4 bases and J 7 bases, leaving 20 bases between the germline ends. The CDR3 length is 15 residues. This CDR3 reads CASSPKNPGIREQYF. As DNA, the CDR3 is TGTGCCAGCAGCCCCAAGAACCCCGGGATTCGGGAGCAGTACTTC.

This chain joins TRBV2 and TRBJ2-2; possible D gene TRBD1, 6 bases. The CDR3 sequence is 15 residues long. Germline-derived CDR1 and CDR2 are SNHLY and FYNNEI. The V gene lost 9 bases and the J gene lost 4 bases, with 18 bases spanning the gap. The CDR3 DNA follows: TGTGCCAGTCATACAGGGATCAGGAGCACCGGGGAGCTGTTTTTT. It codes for CASHTGIRSTGELFF.

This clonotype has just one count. CDR3 in amino acids: CASSPETGGLSGHSPLHF. CDR3 DNA sequence: TGTGCCAGCAGCCCCGAGACAGGGGGCCTTTCCGGCCATTCACCCCTCCACTTT. This chain joins TRBV3-1 and TRBJ1-6; TRBD1 matches at 10 bases. V trimming: 4 bases; J trimming: 8 bases; junction bases outside the gene matches: 14. This CDR3 has 18 residues. Per the germline V gene, CDR1 is LGHDT and CDR2 is YNNKEL (reference sequence).

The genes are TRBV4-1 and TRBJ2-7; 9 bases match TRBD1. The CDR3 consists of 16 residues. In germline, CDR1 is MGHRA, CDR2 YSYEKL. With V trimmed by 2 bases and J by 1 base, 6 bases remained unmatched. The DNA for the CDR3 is TGCGCCAGCAGCCAACCAGGACAGGGGAGGTCCTACGAGCAGTACTTC. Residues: CASSQPGQGRSYEQYF.

The CDR3 DNA is TGTGCCAGCAGCCATCGGGGGAGGGGCGGGGGCAATCAGCCCCAGCATTTT. Translating it yields CASSHRGRGGGNQPQHF. V and J are TRBV3-1 and TRBJ1-5, with D maybe TRBD1 (5 bases). V lost 3 bases and J 2 bases, leaving 17 bases between the germline ends. Per germline, CDR1 LGHDT and CDR2 YNNKEL (reference sequence). The CDR3 is made up of 17 amino acids. Full variable domain (rest looked up from reference TRBV3-1 and TRBJ1-5): DTAVSQTPKYLVTQMGNDKSIKCEQNLGHDTMYWYKQDSKKFLKIMFSYNNKELIINETVPNRFSPKSPDKAHLNLHINSLELGDSAVYFCASSHRGRGGGNQPQHFGDGTRLSIL.

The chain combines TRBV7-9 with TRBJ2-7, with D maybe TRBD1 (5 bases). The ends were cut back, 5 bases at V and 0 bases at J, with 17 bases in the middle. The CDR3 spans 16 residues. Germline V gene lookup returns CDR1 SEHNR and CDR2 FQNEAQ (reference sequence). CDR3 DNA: TGTGCCAGCAGCCGCTGGCTGACAGCCTCCTCCTACGAGCAGTACTTC. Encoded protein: CASSRWLTASSYEQYF.

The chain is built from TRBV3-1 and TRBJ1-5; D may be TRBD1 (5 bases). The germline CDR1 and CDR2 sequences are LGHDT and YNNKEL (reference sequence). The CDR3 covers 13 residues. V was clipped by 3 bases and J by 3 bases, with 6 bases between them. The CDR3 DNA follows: TGTGCCAGCAGCCAGGACAACAATCAGCCCCAGCATTTT. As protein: CASSQDNNQPQHF.

This chain's CDR3 is CSAGQFNYGYTF. CDR3 coding DNA: TGCAGCGCCGGACAGTTTAACTATGGCTACACCTTC. This chain joins TRBV29-1 and TRBJ1-2; maybe TRBD1 (6 bases). This CDR3 has 12 residues. Per germline, CDR1 SQVTM and CDR2 ANQGSEA. Trimming took 7 bases from V and 1 from J, leaving 10 bases between them.

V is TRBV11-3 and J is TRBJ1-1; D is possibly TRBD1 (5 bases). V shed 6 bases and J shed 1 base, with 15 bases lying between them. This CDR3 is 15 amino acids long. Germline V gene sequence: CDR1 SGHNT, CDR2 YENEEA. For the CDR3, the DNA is TGTGCCAGCAGTCAAACCGGGACCCCGAACACTGAAGCTTTCTTT. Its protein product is CASSQTGTPNTEAFF.

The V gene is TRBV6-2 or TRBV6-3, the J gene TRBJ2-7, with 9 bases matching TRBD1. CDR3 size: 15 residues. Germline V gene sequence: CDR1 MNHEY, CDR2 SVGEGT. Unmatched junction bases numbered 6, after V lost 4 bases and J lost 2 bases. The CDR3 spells CASSSGGTGTYEQYF. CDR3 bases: TGTGCCAGCAGTTCCGGGGGGACAGGGACCTACGAGCAGTACTTC.

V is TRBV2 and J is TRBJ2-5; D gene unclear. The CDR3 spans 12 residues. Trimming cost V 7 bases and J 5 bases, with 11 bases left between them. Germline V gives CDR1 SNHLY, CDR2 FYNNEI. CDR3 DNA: TGTGCCAGCACGCCCTTTCGGGAGACCCAGTACTTC. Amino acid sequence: CASTPFRETQYF.

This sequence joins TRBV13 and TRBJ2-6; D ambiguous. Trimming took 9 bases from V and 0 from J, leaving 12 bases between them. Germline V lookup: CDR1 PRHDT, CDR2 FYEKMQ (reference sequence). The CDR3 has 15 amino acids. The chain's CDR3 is CARGPPGSGANVLTF. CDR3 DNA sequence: TGTGCCAGAGGCCCGCCCGGCTCTGGGGCCAACGTCCTGACTTTC.

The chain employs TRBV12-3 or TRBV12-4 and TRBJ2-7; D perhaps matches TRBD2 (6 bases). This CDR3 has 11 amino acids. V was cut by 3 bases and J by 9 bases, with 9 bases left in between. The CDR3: CASSLIGRQYF. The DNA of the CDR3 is TGTGCCAGCAGTTTGATCGGGAGGCAGTACTTC.

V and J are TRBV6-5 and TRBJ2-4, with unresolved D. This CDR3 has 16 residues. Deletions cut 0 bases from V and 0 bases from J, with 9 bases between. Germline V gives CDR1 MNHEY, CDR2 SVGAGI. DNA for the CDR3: TGTGCCAGCAGTTACTCGCCGTTGGGAGCCAAAAACATTCAGTACTTC. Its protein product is CASSYSPLGAKNIQYF.

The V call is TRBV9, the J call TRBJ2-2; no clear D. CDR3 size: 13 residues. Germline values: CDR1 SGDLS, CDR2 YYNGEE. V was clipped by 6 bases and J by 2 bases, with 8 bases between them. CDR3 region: CASTTFNTGELFF. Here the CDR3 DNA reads TGTGCCAGCACGACATTCAACACCGGGGAGCTGTTTTTT.

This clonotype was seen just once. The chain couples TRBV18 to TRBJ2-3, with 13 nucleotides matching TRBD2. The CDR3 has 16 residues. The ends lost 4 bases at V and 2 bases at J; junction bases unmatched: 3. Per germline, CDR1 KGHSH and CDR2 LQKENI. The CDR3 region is CASSRGLAGHTDTQYF. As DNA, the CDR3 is TGTGCCAGCTCACGGGGACTAGCGGGGCACACAGATACGCAGTATTTT.

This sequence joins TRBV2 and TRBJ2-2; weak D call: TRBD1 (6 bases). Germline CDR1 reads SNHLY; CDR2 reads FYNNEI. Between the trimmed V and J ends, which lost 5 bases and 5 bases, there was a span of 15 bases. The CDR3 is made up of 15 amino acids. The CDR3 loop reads CASSQTGHLTGELFF. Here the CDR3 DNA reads TGTGCCAGCAGTCAGACGGGACACCTAACCGGGGAGCTGTTTTTT.

This chain's CDR3 is CASSLKGPPNTEAFF. CDR3 DNA sequence: TGCGCCAGCAGCTTAAAGGGACCCCCGAACACTGAAGCTTTCTTT. The chain links TRBV5-1 to TRBJ1-1, with a tentative D call TRBD1 (5 bases). Trimming removed 2 bases from V and 1 base from J, with 12 bases in between. CDR1 and CDR2 (germline): SGHRS, YFSETQ. The CDR3 contains 15 residues.

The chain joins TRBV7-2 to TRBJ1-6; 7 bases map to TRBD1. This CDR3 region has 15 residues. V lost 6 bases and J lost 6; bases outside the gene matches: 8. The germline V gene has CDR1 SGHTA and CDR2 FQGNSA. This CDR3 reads CASRSQGQINSPLHF. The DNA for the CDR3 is TGTGCCAGCAGAAGCCAGGGACAGATTAATTCACCCCTCCACTTT.

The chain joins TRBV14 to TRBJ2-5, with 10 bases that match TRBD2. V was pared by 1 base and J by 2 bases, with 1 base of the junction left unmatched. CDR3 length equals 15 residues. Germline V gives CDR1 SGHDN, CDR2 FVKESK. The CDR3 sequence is CASSQALAGQETQYF. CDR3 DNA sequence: TGTGCCAGCAGCCAAGCACTAGCGGGGCAAGAGACCCAGTACTTC. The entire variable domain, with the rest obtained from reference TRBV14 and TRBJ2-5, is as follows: EAGVTQFPSHSVIEKGQTVTLRCDPISGHDNLYWYRRVMGKEIKFLLHFVKESKQDESGMPNNRFLAERTGGTYSTLKVQPAELEDSGVYFCASSQALAGQETQYFGPGTRLLVL.

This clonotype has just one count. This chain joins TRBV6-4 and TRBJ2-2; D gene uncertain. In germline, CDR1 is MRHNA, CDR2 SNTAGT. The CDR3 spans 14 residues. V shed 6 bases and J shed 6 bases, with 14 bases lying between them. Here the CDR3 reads CASSPEWAAGELFF. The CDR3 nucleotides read TGTGCCAGCAGCCCCGAGTGGGCGGCCGGGGAGCTGTTTTTT.

The CDR3 DNA follows: TGCGCCAGCAGCTTGTTCCCCGGCTCGGATGCTACCTACGAGCAGTACTTC. Amino acid sequence: CASSLFPGSDATYEQYF. The chain employs TRBV5-1 and TRBJ2-7; D uncertain. Trimming removed 1 base at V and 2 bases at J, with 19 bases between. Germline V CDR1 and CDR2: SGHRS, YFSETQ. CDR3 size: 17 residues.

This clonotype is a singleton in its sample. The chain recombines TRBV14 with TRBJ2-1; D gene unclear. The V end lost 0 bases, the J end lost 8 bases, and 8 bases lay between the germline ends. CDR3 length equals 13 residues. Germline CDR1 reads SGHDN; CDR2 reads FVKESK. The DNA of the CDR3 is TGTGCCAGCAGCCAAGAATTAAGCGATGAGCAGTTCTTC. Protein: CASSQELSDEQFF.

The CDR3 here is CASRRQGGEKLFF. In DNA form, the CDR3 reads TGTGCCAGCAGGAGACAGGGAGGCGAAAAACTGTTTTTT. V gene TRBV28 combines with J gene TRBJ1-4; TRBD1 matches 7 bases. J lost 8 bases, V lost 6 bases, and 6 bases had no gene match. The CDR3 runs 13 residues. Germline CDR1 is MDHEN and CDR2 is SYDVKM.

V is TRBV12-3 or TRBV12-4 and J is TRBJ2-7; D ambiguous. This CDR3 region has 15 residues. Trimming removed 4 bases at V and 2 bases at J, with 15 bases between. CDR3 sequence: CASSSGRVGAYEQYF. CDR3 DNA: TGTGCCAGCAGTTCCGGTAGGGTTGGTGCCTACGAGCAGTACTTC.